One TCR beta chain is described in this entry. The assay was immunoSEQ multiplex PCR, and TCRdb's table has in-frame clones only and misses some. The data hold roughly 16,000 clones, with over 60% observed a single time. Treatment here: randomized to nivolumab then ipilimumab (arm A) or the reverse (arm B). None of the patients previously received DNA-damaging chemotherapy. From thawed PBMCs, live CD3+CD8+ cells negative for CD19 and CD56 were sorted. The record originates from a study of sequential checkpoint blockade in melanoma. About the research overall: Arm A got nivolumab then ipilimumab; arm B the reverse, 1:1. Each arm's sequence ended with maintenance nivolumab.

V lost 6 bases, J lost 0 bases, and 9 bases lay in between. The CDR3 spans 12 residues. Germline V gene sequence: CDR1 SQVTM, CDR2 ANQGSEA. Sequencing was performed on CD8+ T cells sorted from blood (inferred from file names), taken from a patient given nivolumab and ipilimumab in sequence. The chain joins TRBV29-1 to TRBJ2-7, with TRBD2 as a possible D gene (5 bases). This clonotype was sampled from a human donor with melanoma. Here the CDR3 DNA reads TGCAGCGTAAAAGGGAGCTCCTACGAGCAGTACTTC. This encodes CSVKGSSYEQYF.